Listed below are T cell receptor beta chains from one sample, sequenced in a study of control samples from healthy donors and cancer patients. The data were produced by immunoSEQ multiplex PCR, yet TCRdb's version contains in-frame clones alone and is incomplete. The sample yields about 110,000 clones, about 80% seen once. The specimen sequenced was blood. These receptors were taken from a man aged 18-30 years in good health. CDR3s include the opening cysteine and the closing phenylalanine or tryptophan. D genes are given only for firm matches. Clone size, where shown, is once, few, many, or a class for clones that have expanded.

few | TRBD1 | TRBJ1-3 | TRBV11-2 | TGTGCCAGCAGCCGGGACAGGTCTGGAAACACCATATATTTT | CASSRDRSGNTIYF
- | - | TRBJ2-3 | TRBV11-3 | TGTGCCAGCAGCGCCGGGGGACGGTGGTCGGATACGCAGTATTTT | CASSAGGRWSDTQYF
- | - | TRBJ1-3 | TRBV9 | TGTGCCAGCAGCGTAGACTTTACCTTCTCTGGAAACACCATATATTTT | CASSVDFTFSGNTIYF
- | - | TRBJ2-1 | TRBV6-5 | TGTGCCAGCAGTTACTGGGGGGCCCCCTACAATGAGCAGTTCTTC | CASSYWGAPYNEQFF
few | - | TRBJ1-1 | TRBV2 | TGTGCCAGCAGTGAAGCGGGGGTAGTTGAAGCTTTCTTT | CASSEAGVVEAFF
once | - | TRBJ1-2 | TRBV14 | TGTGCCAGCAGCGTACGACCCTCCCGGGGGGGAATTGATGGCTACACCTTC | CASSVRPSRGGIDGYTF
- | TRBD1 | TRBJ1-2 | TRBV5-1 | TGCGCCAGCAGCTTACGACAGGGCCGGGGCTATGGCTACACCTTC | CASSLRQGRGYGYTF
- | - | TRBJ1-5 | TRBV6-1 | TGTGCCAGCAGTGAGACCCCGGGGGTGCTTGGCAATCAGCCCCAGCATTTT | CASSETPGVLGNQPQHF
- | - | TRBJ1-3 | TRBV14 | TGTGCCAGCAGCCAAGAGATGGGGGACAACTCTGGAAACACCATATATTTT | CASSQEMGDNSGNTIYF
- | TRBD2 | TRBJ2-1 | TRBV19 | TGTGCCAGTAGTATCGGCGGGGGGGGTTCCTACAATGAGCAGTTCTTC | CASSIGGGGSYNEQFF
few | - | TRBJ1-2 | TRBV9 | TGTGCCAGCAGCCCGCAGACGGCGACCCTCTATGGCTACACCTTC | CASSPQTATLYGYTF
- | - | TRBJ1-2 | TRBV6-5 | TGTGCCAGCAGTTACGGCCGGGTGGATAACTATGGCTACACCTTC | CASSYGRVDNYGYTF
- | - | TRBJ1-3 | TRBV9 | TGTGCCAGCAGCGTAGATTTTGTTGGAAACACCATATATTTT | CASSVDFVGNTIYF
- | TRBD1 | TRBJ1-1 | TRBV9 | TGTGTCAGCAGTCCGAACAGGGGGCTATACACTGAAGCTTTCTTT | CVSSPNRGLYTEAFF
- | TRBD1 | TRBJ1-1 | TRBV7-8 | TGTGCCAGCAGCTTAAACACACAGGGGGGGACTGAAGCTTTCTTT | CASSLNTQGGTEAFF
- | - | TRBJ2-1 | TRBV9 | TGTGCCAGCAGCGCCCAAGGTGTGGTGGGATTATACAATGAGCAGTTCTTC | CASSAQGVVGLYNEQFF
- | - | TRBJ2-2 | TRBV2 | TGTGCCAGCGGTGGAGGGGTTAACGGGGAGCTGTTTTTT | CASGGGVNGELFF
- | TRBD2 | TRBJ2-5 | TRBV7-2 | TGTGCCAGCAGCTCAGCGGGGAGTTCACCTCCAAACCGATTCCAAGAGACCCAGTACTTC | CASSSAGSSPPNRFQETQYF
few | - | TRBJ2-5 | TRBV11-3 | TGTGCCAGCAGCTTGGGAGGCAGGGAGGATGAGACCCAGTACTTC | CASSLGGREDETQYF
once | TRBD1 | TRBJ2-2 | TRBV24-1 | TGTGCCACCAGTGATGCAGGGACAGGGTTGAACACCGGGGAGCTGTTTTTT | CATSDAGTGLNTGELFF
- | TRBD2 | TRBJ2-7 | TRBV7-2 | TGTGCCAGCAGCCTAGAACGGGGGGCCTACGAGCAGTACTTC | CASSLERGAYEQYF
once | - | TRBJ2-1 | TRBV12-5 | TGTGCTAGTGCCCCCTTATCCTACAATGAGCAGTTCTTC | CASAPLSYNEQFF
few | - | TRBJ1-2 | TRBV9 | TGTGCCAGCAGCGTAAGCTTAAACTATGGCTACACCTTC | CASSVSLNYGYTF
- | TRBD1 | TRBJ1-2 | TRBV28 | TGTGCCAGCAGCCCAGGACAGGGGTCGGATGGCTACACCTTC | CASSPGQGSDGYTF
- | - | TRBJ1-2 | TRBV6-2/TRBV6-3 | TGTGCCAGCAGTTACTCTCTCGGGGGCTACACCTTC | CASSYSLGGYTF
- | - | TRBJ1-1 | TRBV28 | TGTGCCAGCAGTTTACCCAAGGGGCTCGGGGAAACTGAAGCTTTCTTT | CASSLPKGLGETEAFF